These T cell receptor beta chains were read from a single sample in a study of cytomegalovirus exposure and HLA in healthy donors. This table comes from immunoSEQ multiplex PCR, and its TCRdb copy is limited to in-frame clones, with some not included. The table lists around 160,000 clones, roughly 80% of them singletons. Sequencing used PBMCs. Source of these receptors: a male donor in good health and CMV-seronegative. Each CDR3 is given without its conserved first and last residue. The order of the fields is J gene, V gene, clone size, CDR3 protein. Rows give clone size only sometimes, using once, few, many, or a class for an expanded clone.

>TRBJ2-4|TRBV6-5|-
ASSTRQGWTNIQY
>TRBJ2-7|TRBV6-5|-
ASSYSSGPSYEQY
>TRBJ2-3|TRBV30|-
AWKGVGRSTDTQY
>TRBJ2-7|TRBV5-1|-
ASKVGRSYEQY
>TRBJ2-5|TRBV6-4|-
ASRTEARPQETQY
>TRBJ1-2|TRBV7-2|-
ASSFTSPGGYT
>TRBJ1-2|TRBV5-6|-
ASSEDREGGYT
>TRBJ2-3|TRBV23-1|-
ASSQRPRQASTDTQY
>TRBJ2-2|TRBV5-1|-
ASRGRTNTGELF
>TRBJ1-2|TRBV5-1|once
ASSTTVAYGYT
>-|TRBV4-2|-
ASSQDARGLYEQY
>TRBJ2-4|TRBV9|-
ASSIGLAGGPGKNIQY
>TRBJ1-2|TRBV14|few
ASSHNRVGNYGYT
>TRBJ1-1|TRBV27|few
ASRTVLNTEAF
>TRBJ1-2|TRBV6-1|once
ASSEEAFFVEAYGYT
>TRBJ2-7|TRBV25-1|-
ASSLRGFIERQY
>TRBJ2-1|TRBV2|few
ASRQGLANNEQF
>TRBJ2-1|TRBV7-9|-
ASSLDPVGAEQF
>TRBJ2-1|TRBV7-9|-
ASSPRGQGMGEQF
>TRBJ2-7|TRBV6-5|-
ASSYSGMGYEQY
>TRBJ2-7|TRBV7-2|-
ASSLRAWGGNEQY
>TRBJ1-6|TRBV7-3|-
ASSLVGDSPLH
>TRBJ2-2|TRBV7-9|-
ASSLTGELF
>TRBJ2-3|TRBV6-4|few
ASSAGQVVTDTQY
>TRBJ1-2|TRBV2|once
ASRGTGTVYGYT
>TRBJ1-4|TRBV11-3|-
ASSTSGHLNEKLF
>TRBJ2-5|TRBV7-2|few
ASSRTSLETQY
>TRBJ1-3|TRBV4-1|once
ASSQGQGADTIY
>TRBJ1-5|TRBV2|-
ASSEFRLGQGTRYSNQPQH
>TRBJ2-1|TRBV15|-
ATGLAVNNEQF
>TRBJ2-2|TRBV14|-
ASSQDLDWLNTGELF
>TRBJ1-2|TRBV29-1|-
SAIPGQGANYGYT
>TRBJ1-2|TRBV5-1|-
ASSLVQDYGYT
>TRBJ1-2|TRBV7-9|-
ASSIGRTGDYGYT
>TRBJ1-1|TRBV7-2|-
ASSLSGIEAF
>TRBJ1-2|TRBV16|-
ASSRQGAYGYT
>TRBJ2-3|TRBV10-1|-
ASSSGASTDTQY
>TRBJ2-1|TRBV5-1|-
ASSLRAAGYSYNEQF
>TRBJ2-7|TRBV28|-
ASSFSRDRASYEQY
>TRBJ2-1|TRBV5-1|-
ASSPQVAFRVNEQF
>TRBJ2-1|TRBV19|once
ASSIDQRRSYNEQF
>TRBJ1-6|TRBV7-8|few
ASSLSQVNSPLH
>TRBJ1-2|TRBV5-8|many
ASSSQGANYGYT
>TRBJ2-1|TRBV5-8|-
ASSLDGGRYNEQF
>TRBJ1-1|TRBV10-2|-
ASSVRLGVTEAF
>TRBJ1-1|TRBV30|-
AWRTGPTEAF
>TRBJ1-1|TRBV19|-
ASSMSVNTEAF
>TRBJ2-3|TRBV5-1|once
ASSEVLNTDTQY
>TRBJ1-1|TRBV7-9|once
ASSPPGVKEAF
>TRBJ1-2|TRBV7-8|few
ASSSTARNYGYT
>TRBJ1-2|TRBV21-1|-
ASSMVQGSYGYT
>TRBJ2-5|TRBV2|-
ASSVTTTQETQY
>TRBJ2-7|TRBV7-9|once
ATRGSLSYEQY
>TRBJ2-6|TRBV19|-
ASSNKRAGANVLT
>TRBJ2-7|TRBV6-5|-
ASNPTSAAYEQY